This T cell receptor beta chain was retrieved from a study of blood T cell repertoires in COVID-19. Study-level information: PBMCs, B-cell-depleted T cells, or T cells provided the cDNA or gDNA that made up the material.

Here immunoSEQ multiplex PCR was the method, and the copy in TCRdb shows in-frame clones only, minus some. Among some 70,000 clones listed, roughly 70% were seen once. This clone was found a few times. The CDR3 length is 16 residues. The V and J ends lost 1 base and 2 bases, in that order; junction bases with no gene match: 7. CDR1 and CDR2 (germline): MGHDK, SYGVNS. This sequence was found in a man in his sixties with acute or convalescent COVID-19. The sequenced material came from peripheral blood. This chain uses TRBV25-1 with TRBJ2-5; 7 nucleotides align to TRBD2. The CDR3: CASSEFPRGEQETQYF. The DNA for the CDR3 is TGTGCCAGCAGTGAATTCCCCCGGGGGGAACAAGAGACCCAGTACTTC.